The 20 T cell receptor beta chains below were found in one sample sequenced in a study of CD8+CD57+ T cells in acquired aplastic anemia. The patients chosen for sequencing had shown expansion of CD8+CD57+ cells (detected by flow cytometry). Template material for TCR beta VDJ and CDR3 profiling consisted of genomic DNA. Each CDR3 protein is one row after TCRdb ran MiXCR on the reads. Here the sample spans hundreds of thousands of distinct CDR3 sequences, around 33% being singletons. The specimen was sorted CD4+, CD8+, or CD8+CD57+ T cells (not recorded which) from PBMCs. Receptor source: a human donor with aplastic anemia.

This clonotype has only a few counts. The chain carries TRBV20-1 and TRBJ2-7, with D perhaps being TRBD1 or TRBD2 (6 bases each). This CDR3 is built from 13 residues. CDR1 and CDR2 from the germline V gene are DFQATT and SNEGSKA (reference sequence). Trimming shortened V by 3 bases and J by 4 bases, and 13 bases separated the two germline ends. CDR3 loop: CSASGRTAYEQYF. Here the CDR3 DNA reads TGCAGTGCTAGTGGGAGGACAGCATACGAGCAGTACTTC.

This clonotype was detected many times. The chain couples TRBV2 to TRBJ2-7; the match to TRBD1 covers 9 bases. The CDR3 has 14 amino acids. V lost 8 bases, J lost 7 bases, and 12 bases stayed unmatched. The V gene's germline CDR1 is SNHLY and CDR2 FYNNEI. The CDR3 loop reads CASGTGTGSYEQYF. The CDR3 region has the DNA TGTGCCAGCGGAACCGGGACAGGGTCTTATGAGCAGTACTTC.

There are many counts of this clonotype. The chain links TRBV14 to TRBJ1-2; D is perhaps TRBD1 (5 bases). The CDR3 is 14 amino acids. The V and J ends lost 0 bases and 7 bases respectively, with 12 bases between them. Germline CDR1 and CDR2: SGHDN and FVKESK. CDR3 sequence: CASSQDPGVFGYTF. The CDR3 region has the DNA TGTGCCAGCAGCCAAGATCCGGGGGTCTTTGGCTACACCTTC.

This clonotype was found a few times. The V call is TRBV9, the J call TRBJ2-5; tentatively, D is TRBD2 (5 bases). The CDR3 consists of 14 residues. Trimming removed 0 bases at V and 10 bases at J, with 16 bases between. Germline-derived CDR1 and CDR2 are SGDLS and YYNGEE. CDR3 sequence: CASSVGTTGEGQYF. The CDR3 region has the DNA TGTGCCAGCAGCGTAGGGACCACCGGAGAGGGCCAGTACTTC.

There are a few counts of this clonotype. The J gene is TRBJ1-5, the V gene TRBV6-1; 8 bases align to TRBD1. This CDR3 spans 14 amino acids. CDR1 MNHNS and CDR2 SASEGT come from the germline V gene. V was pared by 6 bases and J by 3 bases, with 4 bases of the junction left unmatched. The chain's CDR3 is CASSRDRINQPQHF. The CDR3 nucleotides read TGTGCCAGCAGCAGGGACAGGATCAATCAGCCCCAGCATTTT.

V is TRBV2 and J is TRBJ2-2; D gene unclear. Germline assignment: CDR1 SNHLY and CDR2 FYNNEI. Trimming pared 6 bases from V and 6 bases from J, leaving 11 bases between. The length of the CDR3 is 13 residues. The DNA for the CDR3 is TGTGCCAGCAGCCAAGTTCTCTCCGGGGAGCTGTTTTTT. This translates into CASSQVLSGELFF.

The chain carries TRBV7-3 and TRBJ2-3, with D unresolved. Germline lookup yields CDR1 SGHTA and CDR2 FQGTGA. The CDR3 runs 13 residues. V was trimmed by 2 bases and J by 4 bases, leaving 7 bases between them. The DNA of the CDR3 is TGTGCCAGCAGCTTACTTGTATCAGATACGCAGTATTTT. Its translation is CASSLLVSDTQYF.

V gene TRBV20-1 combines with J gene TRBJ2-7, with D perhaps TRBD2 (6 bases). With 3 bases removed from V and 7 bases from J, the gap between germline ends came to 13 bases. In germline, CDR1 is DFQATT, CDR2 SNEGSKA (reference sequence). The CDR3 loop spans 12 amino acids. In nucleotides, the CDR3 is TGCAGTGCTAGCGGGAGTCTGCTAGAGCAGTACTTC. Amino acids: CSASGSLLEQYF.

There are a few counts of this clonotype. This rearrangement joins TRBV30 to TRBJ1-5; D ambiguous. The CDR3 is 14 amino acids. Per germline, CDR1 GTSNPN and CDR2 SVGIG (reference sequence). The CDR3 region is CAPSSRYSNQPQHF. CDR3 in DNA: TGTGCTCCATCCTCCCGGTATAGCAATCAGCCCCAGCATTTT.

As for this clonotype: A much larger clone lies a single base off, so this may be a read error. The genes are TRBV20-1 and TRBJ2-7; D unclear. The V gene lost 5 bases and the J gene lost 6 bases, with 11 bases spanning the gap. From germline, CDR1 is DFQATT and CDR2 SNEGSKA (reference sequence). The CDR3 has 11 amino acids. The CDR3 sequence is CSAGPGGEQYF. For the CDR3, the DNA is TGCAGTGCTGGACCGGGCGGCGAGCAGTACTTC.

The table lists this clonotype with many counts. The V and J genes are TRBV4-3 and TRBJ1-5; D ambiguous. Germline CDR1 reads LGHNA; CDR2 reads YSLEER. This CDR3 is built from 13 residues. Trimming left V 0 bases short and J 9 bases short, with 9 bases between. The CDR3 region is CASSQELGWPQHF. The CDR3 nucleotides read TGCGCCAGCAGCCAAGAGTTGGGCTGGCCCCAGCATTTT.

This clonotype has a count of ten or more. This chain connects TRBV20-1 to TRBJ1-2, with D possibly being TRBD1 (5 bases). The CDR3 length is 12 residues. Deletions cut 6 bases from V and 2 bases from J, with 10 bases between. Germline V gene sequence: CDR1 DFQATT, CDR2 SNEGSKA (reference sequence). The CDR3 DNA sequence: TGCAGTGCCGGGACGGAGAACTATGGCTACACCTTC. Its protein is CSAGTENYGYTF.

There are a few counts of this clonotype. V gene TRBV25-1 combines with J gene TRBJ1-6; D is perhaps TRBD1 (5 bases). CDR3 length equals 14 residues. V was cut by 6 bases and J by 10 bases, with 16 bases left in between. The germline V gene encodes CDR1 MGHDK and CDR2 SYGVNS. The CDR3 region is CASSGGQETSPLHF. For the CDR3, the DNA is TGTGCCAGCAGCGGGGGTCAGGAAACGTCACCCCTCCACTTT.

This chain joins TRBV9 and TRBJ2-5; 9 positions match TRBD2. Germline V gene lookup returns CDR1 SGDLS and CDR2 YYNGEE. Trimming cost V 7 bases and J 4 bases; bases outside gene matches: 8. The CDR3 sequence is 14 residues long. CDR3 residues: CASSPPTSGETQYF. The CDR3 DNA is TGTGCCAGCTCACCCCCGACTAGCGGAGAGACCCAGTACTTC.

CDR3 sequence reads: CASSALGVNEQFF. As DNA, the CDR3 is TGTGCCAGCAGTGCCCTCGGGGTCAATGAGCAGTTCTTC. The J gene is TRBJ2-1, the V gene TRBV2, with a tentative D call TRBD2 (5 bases). This CDR3 has 13 amino acids. CDR1 and CDR2 from the germline V gene are SNHLY and FYNNEI. Trimming cost V 4 bases and J 6 bases, with 10 bases left between them.

In its sample, this clonotype was seen a few times. The V call is TRBV6-5, the J call TRBJ1-6; no reliable D call. Germline CDR1 is MNHEY and CDR2 is SVGAGI. Trimming shortened V by 4 bases and J by 9 bases, and 13 bases separated the two germline ends. CDR3 length: 14 residues. CDR3 in amino acids: CASSFDPTGSPLHF. The CDR3 nucleotides read TGTGCCAGCAGTTTCGACCCGACGGGTTCACCCCTCCACTTT.

This clonotype was seen ten or more times. The chain is built from TRBV5-1 and TRBJ2-7, with D hard to call. V was clipped by 0 bases and J by 0 bases, with 7 bases between them. The CDR3 totals 14 residues. Germline CDR1 SGHRS, CDR2 YFSETQ. The CDR3 coding sequence is TGCGCCAGCAGCTTGGACTGGAGCTCCTACGAGCAGTACTTC. As protein: CASSLDWSSYEQYF.

This clonotype was seen once. The V gene is TRBV7-3, the J gene TRBJ1-1; D is ambiguous. The V end was cut by 6 bases, the J end by 0 bases, with 8 bases between. The germline V gene encodes CDR1 SGHTA and CDR2 FQGTGA. The CDR3 is made up of 13 amino acids. In nucleotides, the CDR3 is TGTGCCAGCAGTCGACTAGTGAACACTGAAGCTTTCTTT. This codes for CASSRLVNTEAFF.

This clonotype was observed a few times. This sequence joins TRBV30 and TRBJ1-1, with a weak D call TRBD1 (6 bases). Trimming pared 2 bases from V and 3 bases from J, leaving 10 bases between. CDR1 and CDR2 from the germline V gene are GTSNPN and SVGIG (reference sequence). The CDR3 length is 13 residues. The DNA of the CDR3 is TGTGCCTGGAGTCCGCAGGGGTACACTGAAGCTTTCTTT. Its translation is CAWSPQGYTEAFF.

As regards this clonotype: Germline and junction disagree at one end, which may indicate a read error. The chain has TRBV11-2 and TRBJ2-3; D possibly matches TRBD1 or TRBD2 (5 bases each). Germline loops: CDR1 SGHAT, CDR2 FQNNGV. This CDR3 region has 12 residues. CDR3 sequence reads: CASRGTTGTQYF. The CDR3 DNA follows: TGTGCCAGCCGGGGCACCACAGGTACGCAGTATTTT. Full variable domain (missing parts from reference TRBV11-2 and TRBJ2-3): EAGVAQSPRYKIIEKRQSVAFWCNPISGHATLYWYQQILGQGPKLLIQFQNNGVVDDSQLPKDRFSAERLKGVDSTLKIQPAKLEDSAVYLCASRGTTGTQYFGPGTRLTVL.